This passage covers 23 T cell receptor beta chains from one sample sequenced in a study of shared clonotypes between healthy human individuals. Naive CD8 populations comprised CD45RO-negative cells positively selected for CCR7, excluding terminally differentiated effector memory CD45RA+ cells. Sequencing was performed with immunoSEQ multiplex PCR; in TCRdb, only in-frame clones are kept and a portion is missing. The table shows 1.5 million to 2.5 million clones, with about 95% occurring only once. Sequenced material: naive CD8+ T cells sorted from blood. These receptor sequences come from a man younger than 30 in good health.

The CDR3: CATGGDPSGPQHF. The CDR3 region has the DNA TGTGCCACTGGTGGAGACCCGAGTGGGCCCCAGCATTTT. The chain is built from TRBV7-8 and TRBJ1-5; D not resolved. This CDR3 comprises 13 residues. The ends were cut back, 10 bases at V and 9 bases at J, with 19 bases in the middle. Per the germline V gene, CDR1 is SGHVS and CDR2 is FQNEAQ.

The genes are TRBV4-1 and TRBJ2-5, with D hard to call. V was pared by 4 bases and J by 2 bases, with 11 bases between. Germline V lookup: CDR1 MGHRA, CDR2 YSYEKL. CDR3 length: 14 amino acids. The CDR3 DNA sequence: TGCGCCAGCAGCCTAGGCCCAGTTCAAGAGACCCAGTACTTC. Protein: CASSLGPVQETQYF.

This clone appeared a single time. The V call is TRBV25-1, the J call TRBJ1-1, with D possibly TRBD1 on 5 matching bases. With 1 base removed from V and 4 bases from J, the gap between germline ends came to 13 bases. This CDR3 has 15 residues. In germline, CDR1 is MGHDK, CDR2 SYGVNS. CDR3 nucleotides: TGTGCCAGCAGTGAATTGGCAGGGAGAGGCACTGAAGCTTTCTTT. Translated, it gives CASSELAGRGTEAFF. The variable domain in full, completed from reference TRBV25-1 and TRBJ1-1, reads EADIYQTPRYLVIGTGKKITLECSQTMGHDKMYWYQQDPGMELHLIHYSYGVNSTEKGDLSSESTVSRIRTEHFPLTLESARPSHTSQYLCASSELAGRGTEAFFGQGTRLTVV.

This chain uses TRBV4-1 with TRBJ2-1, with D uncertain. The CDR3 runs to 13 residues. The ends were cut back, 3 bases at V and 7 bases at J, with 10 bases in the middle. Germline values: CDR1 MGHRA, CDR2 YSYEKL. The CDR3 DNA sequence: TGCGCCAGCAGCCATGTATCTATGAATGAGCAGTTCTTC. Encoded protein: CASSHVSMNEQFF.

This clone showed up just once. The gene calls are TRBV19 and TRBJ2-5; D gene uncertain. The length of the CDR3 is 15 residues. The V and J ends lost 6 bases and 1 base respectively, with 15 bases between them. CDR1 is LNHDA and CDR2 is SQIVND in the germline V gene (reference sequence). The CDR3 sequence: CASSPLIGLQETQYF. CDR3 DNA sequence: TGTGCCAGTAGCCCCCTGATAGGGCTCCAAGAGACCCAGTACTTC.

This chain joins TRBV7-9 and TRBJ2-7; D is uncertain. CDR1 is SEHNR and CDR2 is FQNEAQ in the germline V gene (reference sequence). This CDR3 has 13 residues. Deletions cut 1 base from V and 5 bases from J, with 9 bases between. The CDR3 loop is CASSLVLANEQYF. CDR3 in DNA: TGTGCCAGCAGCTTAGTGTTGGCAAACGAGCAGTACTTC.

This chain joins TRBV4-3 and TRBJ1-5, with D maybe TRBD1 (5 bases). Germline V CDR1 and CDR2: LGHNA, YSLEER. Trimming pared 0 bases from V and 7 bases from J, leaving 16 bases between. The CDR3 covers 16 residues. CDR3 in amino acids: CASSQDVGAGSQPQHF. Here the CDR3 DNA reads TGCGCCAGCAGCCAAGACGTCGGGGCAGGTAGCCAGCCCCAGCATTTT.

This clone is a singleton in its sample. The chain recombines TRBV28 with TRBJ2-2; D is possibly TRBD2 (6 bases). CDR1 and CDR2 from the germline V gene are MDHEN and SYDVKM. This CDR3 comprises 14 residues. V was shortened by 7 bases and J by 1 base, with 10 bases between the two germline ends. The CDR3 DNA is TGTGCCAGCATTGCGGGGCTGAACACCGGGGAGCTGTTTTTT. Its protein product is CASIAGLNTGELFF.

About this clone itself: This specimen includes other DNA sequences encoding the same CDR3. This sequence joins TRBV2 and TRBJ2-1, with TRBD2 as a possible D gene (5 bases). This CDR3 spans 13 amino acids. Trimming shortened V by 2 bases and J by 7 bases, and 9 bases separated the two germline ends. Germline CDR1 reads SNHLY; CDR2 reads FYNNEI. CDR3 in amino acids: CASSETEGNEQFF. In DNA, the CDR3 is TGTGCCAGCAGTGAAACCGAGGGAAATGAGCAGTTCTTC.

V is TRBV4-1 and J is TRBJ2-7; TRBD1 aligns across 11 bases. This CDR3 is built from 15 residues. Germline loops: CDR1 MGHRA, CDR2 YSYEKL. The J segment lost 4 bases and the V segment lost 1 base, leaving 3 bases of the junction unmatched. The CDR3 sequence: CASSQAGQGEYEQYF. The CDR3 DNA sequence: TGCGCCAGCAGCCAAGCGGGACAGGGGGAATACGAGCAGTACTTC.

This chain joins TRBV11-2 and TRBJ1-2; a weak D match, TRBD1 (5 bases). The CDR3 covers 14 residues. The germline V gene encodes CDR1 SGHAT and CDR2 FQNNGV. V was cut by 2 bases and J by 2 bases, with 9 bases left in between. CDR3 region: CASSLYGANYGYTF. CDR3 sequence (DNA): TGTGCCAGCAGCTTATACGGGGCGAACTATGGCTACACCTTC.

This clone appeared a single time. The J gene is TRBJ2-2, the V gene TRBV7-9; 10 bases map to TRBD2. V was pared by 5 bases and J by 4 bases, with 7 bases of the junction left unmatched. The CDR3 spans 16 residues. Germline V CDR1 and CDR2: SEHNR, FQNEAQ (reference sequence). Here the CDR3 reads CASSPPTSGTTGELFF. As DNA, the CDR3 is TGTGCCAGCAGCCCACCTACTAGCGGGACCACCGGGGAGCTGTTTTTT.

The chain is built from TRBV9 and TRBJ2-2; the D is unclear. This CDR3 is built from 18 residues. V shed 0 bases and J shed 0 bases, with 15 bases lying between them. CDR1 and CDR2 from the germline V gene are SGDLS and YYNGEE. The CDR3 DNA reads TGTGCCAGCAGCGTAGGAGTTGGCAGACCCACGAACACCGGGGAGCTGTTTTTT. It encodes CASSVGVGRPTNTGELFF. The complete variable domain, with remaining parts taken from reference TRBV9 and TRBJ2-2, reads DSGVTQTPKHLITATGQRVTLRCSPRSGDLSVYWYQQSLDQGLQFLIQYYNGEERAKGNILERFSAQQFPDLHSELNLSSLELGDSALYFCASSVGVGRPTNTGELFFGEGSRLTVL.

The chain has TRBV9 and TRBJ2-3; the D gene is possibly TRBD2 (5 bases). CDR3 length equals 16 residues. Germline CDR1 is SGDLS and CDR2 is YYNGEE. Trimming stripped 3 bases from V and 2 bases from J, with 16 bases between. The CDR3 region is CASSGGPSGYTDTQYF. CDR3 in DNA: TGTGCCAGCAGCGGAGGGCCCAGCGGTTACACAGATACGCAGTATTTT.

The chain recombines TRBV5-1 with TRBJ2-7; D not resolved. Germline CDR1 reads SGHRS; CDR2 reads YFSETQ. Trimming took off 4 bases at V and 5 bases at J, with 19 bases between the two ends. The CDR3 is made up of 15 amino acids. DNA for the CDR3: TGCGCCAGCAGCCTCCGACCATCCCGAGGAGACGAGCAGTACTTC. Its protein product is CASSLRPSRGDEQYF.

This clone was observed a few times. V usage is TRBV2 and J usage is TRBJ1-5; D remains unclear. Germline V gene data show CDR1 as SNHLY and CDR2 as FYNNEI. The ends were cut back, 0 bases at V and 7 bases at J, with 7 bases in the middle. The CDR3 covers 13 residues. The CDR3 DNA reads TGTGCCAGCAGTGAAGCGCGAGGACAGCCCCAGCATTTT. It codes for CASSEARGQPQHF.

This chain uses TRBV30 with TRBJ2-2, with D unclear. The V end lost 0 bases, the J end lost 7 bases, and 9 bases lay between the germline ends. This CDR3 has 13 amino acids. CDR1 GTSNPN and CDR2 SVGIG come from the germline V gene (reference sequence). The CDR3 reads CAWSVSLDGELFF. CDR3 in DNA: TGTGCCTGGAGTGTATCGTTGGACGGGGAGCTGTTTTTT.

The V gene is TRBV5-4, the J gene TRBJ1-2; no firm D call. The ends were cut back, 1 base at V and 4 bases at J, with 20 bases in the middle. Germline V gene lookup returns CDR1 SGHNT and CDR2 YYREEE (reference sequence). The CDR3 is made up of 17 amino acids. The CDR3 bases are TGTGCCAGCAGCTTGAGTCCAGATCTCCTTGGCACCTATGGCTACACCTTC. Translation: CASSLSPDLLGTYGYTF.

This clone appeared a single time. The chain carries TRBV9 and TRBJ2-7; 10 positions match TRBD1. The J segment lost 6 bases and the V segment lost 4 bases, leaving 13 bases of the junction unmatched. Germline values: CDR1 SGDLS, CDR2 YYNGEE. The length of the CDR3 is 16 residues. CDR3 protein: CASSTPLGQGGGEQYF. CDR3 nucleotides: TGTGCCAGCAGCACACCCCTCGGACAGGGGGGAGGCGAGCAGTACTTC.

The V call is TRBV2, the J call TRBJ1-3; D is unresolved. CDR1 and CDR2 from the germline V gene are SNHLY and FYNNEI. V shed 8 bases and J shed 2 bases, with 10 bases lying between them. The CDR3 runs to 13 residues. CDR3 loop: CASSGVTGNTIYF. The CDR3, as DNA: TGTGCCAGCTCGGGAGTTACTGGAAACACCATATATTTT.

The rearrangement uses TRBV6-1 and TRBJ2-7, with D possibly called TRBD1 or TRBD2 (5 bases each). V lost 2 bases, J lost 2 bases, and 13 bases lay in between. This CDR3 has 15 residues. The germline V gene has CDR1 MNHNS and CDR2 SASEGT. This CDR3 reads CASSENRGTAYEQYF. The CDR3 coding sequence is TGTGCCAGCAGTGAAAATCGGGGCACCGCCTACGAGCAGTACTTC.

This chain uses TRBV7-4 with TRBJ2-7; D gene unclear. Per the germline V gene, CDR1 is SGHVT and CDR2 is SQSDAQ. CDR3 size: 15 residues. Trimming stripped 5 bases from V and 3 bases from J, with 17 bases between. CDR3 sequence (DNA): TGTGCCAGCAGCCTGCTAAACAGCTGGGGCTACGAGCAGTACTTC. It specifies CASSLLNSWGYEQYF.

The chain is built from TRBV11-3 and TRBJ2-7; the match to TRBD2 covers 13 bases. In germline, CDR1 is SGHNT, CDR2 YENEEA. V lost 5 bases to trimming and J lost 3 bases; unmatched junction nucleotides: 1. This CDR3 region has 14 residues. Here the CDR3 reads CASSGTSGDYEQYF. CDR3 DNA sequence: TGTGCCAGCAGCGGGACTAGCGGGGACTACGAGCAGTACTTC.